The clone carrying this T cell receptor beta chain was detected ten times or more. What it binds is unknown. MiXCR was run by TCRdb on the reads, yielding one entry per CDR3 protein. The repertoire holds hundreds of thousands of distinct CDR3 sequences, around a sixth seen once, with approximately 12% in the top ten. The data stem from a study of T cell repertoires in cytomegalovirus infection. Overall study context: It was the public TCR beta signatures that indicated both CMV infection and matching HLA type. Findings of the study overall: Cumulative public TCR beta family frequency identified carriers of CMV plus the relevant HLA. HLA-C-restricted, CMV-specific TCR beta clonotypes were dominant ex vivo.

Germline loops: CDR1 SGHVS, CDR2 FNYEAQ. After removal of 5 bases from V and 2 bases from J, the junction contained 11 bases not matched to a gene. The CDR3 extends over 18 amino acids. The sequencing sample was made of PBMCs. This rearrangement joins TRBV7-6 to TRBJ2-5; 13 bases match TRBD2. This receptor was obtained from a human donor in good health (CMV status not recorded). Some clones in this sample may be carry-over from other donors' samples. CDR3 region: CASSPRPGTSGAQETQYF. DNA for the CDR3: TGTGCCAGCAGCCCGCGCCCCGGGACTAGCGGGGCACAAGAGACCCAGTACTTC. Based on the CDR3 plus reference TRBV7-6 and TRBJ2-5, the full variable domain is GAGVSQSPRYKVTKRGQDVALRCDPISGHVSLYWYRQALGQGPEFLTYFNYEAQQDKSGLPNDRFSAERPEGSISTLTIQRTEQRDSAMYRCASSPRPGTSGAQETQYFGPGTRLLVL.